The clone carrying this T cell receptor beta chain was found once. Its antigen is as yet unknown. This CDR3 has 15 residues. Trimming took off 1 base at V and 2 bases at J, with 9 bases between the two ends. Germline V CDR1 and CDR2: KGHDR, SFDVKD. The treatment here: some 19 received Ad26.COV2.S at low or high dose, single or two shots; 5 received placebo; per-sample allocation not given. The samples date from day 63 after the first vaccine or placebo injection. This adult donor, from Boston, was 18-55 years old. Immunization relied on an Ad26 vector, which expressed Wuhan-strain SARS-CoV-2 spike. This sample was included in a study of Ad26.COV2.S vaccination and SARS-CoV-2 variants. TCRdb's table, derived via immunoSEQ multiplex PCR, lists solely in-frame clones and lacks some. This table has over 400,000 clones, 90% appearing once. General observations from the study: Among vaccine recipients, spike-specific TCR breadth exceeded that of placebo recipients.

The rearrangement uses TRBV24-1 and TRBJ2-3, with D perhaps TRBD1 or TRBD2 (5 bases each). The source of this sequence is a person aged 18 to 59 who received the Ad26.COV2.S COVID-19 vaccine or a placebo. Sequences were derived from peripheral blood, sampled in a trial of Ad26.COV2.S vaccine versus placebo. CDR3 DNA: TGTGCCACCAGTGATTTCAGAGGGGACACAGATACGCAGTATTTT. This codes for CATSDFRGDTDTQYF.